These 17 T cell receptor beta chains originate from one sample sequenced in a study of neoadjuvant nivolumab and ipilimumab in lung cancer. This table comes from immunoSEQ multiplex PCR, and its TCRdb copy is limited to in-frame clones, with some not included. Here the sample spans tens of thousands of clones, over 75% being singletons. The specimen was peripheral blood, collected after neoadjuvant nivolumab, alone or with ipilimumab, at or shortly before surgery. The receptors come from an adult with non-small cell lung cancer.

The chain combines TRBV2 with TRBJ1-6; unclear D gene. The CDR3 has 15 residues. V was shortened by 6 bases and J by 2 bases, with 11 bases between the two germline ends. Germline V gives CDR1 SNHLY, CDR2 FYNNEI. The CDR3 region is CASSRDTTYNSPLHF. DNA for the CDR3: TGTGCCAGCAGCCGAGACACTACCTATAATTCACCCCTCCACTTT. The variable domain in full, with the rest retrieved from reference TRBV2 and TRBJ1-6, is EPEVTQTPSHQVTQMGQEVILRCVPISNHLYFYWYRQILGQKVEFLVSFYNNEISEKSEIFDDQFSVERPDGSNFTLKIRSTKLEDSAMYFCASSRDTTYNSPLHFGNGTRLTVT.

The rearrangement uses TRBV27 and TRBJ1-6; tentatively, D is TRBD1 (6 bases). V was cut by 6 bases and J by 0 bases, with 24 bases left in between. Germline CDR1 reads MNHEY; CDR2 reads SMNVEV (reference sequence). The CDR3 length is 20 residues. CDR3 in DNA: TGTGCCAGCAGCTCCCGGAGGCGGTATCAGGGGAGCTCCTATAATTCACCCCTCCACTTT. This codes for CASSSRRRYQGSSYNSPLHF.

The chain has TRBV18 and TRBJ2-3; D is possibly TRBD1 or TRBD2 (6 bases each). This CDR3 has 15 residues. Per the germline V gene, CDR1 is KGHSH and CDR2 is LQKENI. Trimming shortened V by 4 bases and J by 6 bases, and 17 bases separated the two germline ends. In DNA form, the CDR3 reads TGTGCCAGCTCACTCGGGGGCTCGAGGTCGGATACGCAGTATTTT. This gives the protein CASSLGGSRSDTQYF.

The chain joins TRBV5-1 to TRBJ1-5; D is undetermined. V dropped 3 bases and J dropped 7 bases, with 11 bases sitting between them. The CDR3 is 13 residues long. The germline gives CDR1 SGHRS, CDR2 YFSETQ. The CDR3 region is CASSYDVNQPQHF. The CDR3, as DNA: TGCGCCAGCAGCTATGATGTAAACCAGCCCCAGCATTTT.

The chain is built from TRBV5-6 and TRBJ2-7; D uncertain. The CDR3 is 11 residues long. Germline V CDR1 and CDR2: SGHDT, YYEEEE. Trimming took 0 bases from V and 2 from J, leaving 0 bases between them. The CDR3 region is CASSLAYEQYF. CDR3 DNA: TGTGCCAGCAGCTTGGCCTACGAGCAGTACTTC. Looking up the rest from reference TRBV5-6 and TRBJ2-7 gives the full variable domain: DAGVTQSPTHLIKTRGQQVTLRCSPKSGHDTVSWYQQALGQGPQFIFQYYEEEERQRGNFPDRFSGHQFPNYSSELNVNALLLGDSALYLCASSLAYEQYFGPGTRLTVT.

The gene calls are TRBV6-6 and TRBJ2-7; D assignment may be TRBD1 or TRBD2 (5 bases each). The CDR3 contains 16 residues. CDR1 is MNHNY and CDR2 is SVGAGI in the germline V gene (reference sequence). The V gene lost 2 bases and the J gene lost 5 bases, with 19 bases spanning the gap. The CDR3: CASSYGGSGSRNEQYF. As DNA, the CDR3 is TGTGCCAGCAGTTACGGGGGATCAGGGAGCCGGAACGAGCAGTACTTC.

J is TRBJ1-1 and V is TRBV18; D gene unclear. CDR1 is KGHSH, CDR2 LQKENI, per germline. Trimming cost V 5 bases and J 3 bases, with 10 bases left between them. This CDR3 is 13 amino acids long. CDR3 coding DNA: TGTGCCAGCTCATGGACGGTGGACACTGAAGCTTTCTTT. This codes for CASSWTVDTEAFF.

The CDR3 protein is CAIGDRSSYEQYF. The CDR3 DNA reads TGTGCCATCGGAGACAGGAGCTCCTACGAGCAGTACTTC. The chain recombines TRBV10-3 with TRBJ2-7, with D possibly matching TRBD1 (6 bases). Trimming shortened V by 8 bases and J by 0 bases, and 11 bases separated the two germline ends. The CDR3 covers 13 residues. CDR1 is ENHRY, CDR2 SYGVKD, per germline.

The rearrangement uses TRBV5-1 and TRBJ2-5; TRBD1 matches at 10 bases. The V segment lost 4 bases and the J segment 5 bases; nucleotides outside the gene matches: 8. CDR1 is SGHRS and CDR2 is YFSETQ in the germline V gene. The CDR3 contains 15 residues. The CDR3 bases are TGCGCCAGCAGCGTCAGACAGGGGGCGGGTGAGACCCAGTACTTC. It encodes CASSVRQGAGETQYF.

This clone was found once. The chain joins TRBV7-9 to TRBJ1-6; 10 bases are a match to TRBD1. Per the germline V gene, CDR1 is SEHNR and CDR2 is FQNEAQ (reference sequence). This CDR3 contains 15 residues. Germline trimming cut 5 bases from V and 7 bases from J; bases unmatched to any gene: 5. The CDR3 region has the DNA TGTGCCAGCAGCCCCGGGACAGGGGAAAATTCACCCCTCCACTTT. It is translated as CASSPGTGENSPLHF.

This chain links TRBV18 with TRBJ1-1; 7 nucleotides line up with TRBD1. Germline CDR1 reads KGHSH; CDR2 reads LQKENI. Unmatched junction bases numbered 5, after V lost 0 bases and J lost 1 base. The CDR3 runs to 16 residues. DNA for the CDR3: TGTGCCAGCTCACCACCTAGGGGGCAGGGGAACACTGAAGCTTTCTTT. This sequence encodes CASSPPRGQGNTEAFF.

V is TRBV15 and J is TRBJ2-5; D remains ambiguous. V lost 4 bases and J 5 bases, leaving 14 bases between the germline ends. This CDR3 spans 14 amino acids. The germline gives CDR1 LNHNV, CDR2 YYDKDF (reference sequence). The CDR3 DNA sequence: TGTGCCACCAGCACTATCTCCGTAACGGAGACCCAGTACTTC. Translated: CATSTISVTETQYF.

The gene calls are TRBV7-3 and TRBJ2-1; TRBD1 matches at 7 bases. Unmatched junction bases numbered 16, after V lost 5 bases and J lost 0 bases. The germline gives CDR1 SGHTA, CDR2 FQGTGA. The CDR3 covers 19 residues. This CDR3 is CASSQQGPGQIPSYNEQFF. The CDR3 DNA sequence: TGTGCCAGCAGCCAGCAAGGTCCGGGACAGATTCCCTCCTACAATGAGCAGTTCTTC. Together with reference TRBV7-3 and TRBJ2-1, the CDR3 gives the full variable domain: GAGVSQTPSNKVTEKGKYVELRCDPISGHTALYWYRQSLGQGPEFLIYFQGTGAADDSGLPNDRFFAVRPEGSVSTLKIQRTERGDSAVYLCASSQQGPGQIPSYNEQFFGPGTRLTVL.

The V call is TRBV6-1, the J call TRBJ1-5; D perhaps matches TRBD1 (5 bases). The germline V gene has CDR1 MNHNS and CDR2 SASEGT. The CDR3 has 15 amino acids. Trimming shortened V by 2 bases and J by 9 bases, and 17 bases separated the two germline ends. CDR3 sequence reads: CASSERWDPDRPQHF. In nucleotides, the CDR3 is TGTGCCAGCAGTGAAAGATGGGACCCCGATCGGCCCCAGCATTTT.

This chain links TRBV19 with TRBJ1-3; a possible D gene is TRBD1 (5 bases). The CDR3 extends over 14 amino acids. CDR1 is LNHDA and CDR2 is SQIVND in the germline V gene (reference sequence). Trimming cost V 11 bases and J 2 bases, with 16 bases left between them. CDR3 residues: CASHTRGAGNTIYF. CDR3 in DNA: TGTGCCTCTCATACTAGGGGAGCTGGAAACACCATATATTTT. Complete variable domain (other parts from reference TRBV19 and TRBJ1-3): DGGITQSPKYLFRKEGQNVTLSCEQNLNHDAMYWYRQDPGQGLRLIYYSQIVNDFQKGDIAEGYSVSREKKESFPLTVTSAQKNPTAFYLCASHTRGAGNTIYFGEGSWLTVV.

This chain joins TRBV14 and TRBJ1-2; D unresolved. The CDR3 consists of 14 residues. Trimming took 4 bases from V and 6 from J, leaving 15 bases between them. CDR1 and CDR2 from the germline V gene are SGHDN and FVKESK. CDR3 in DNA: TGTGCCAGCAGCCTAAGATGGGTTAGCGATGGCTACACCTTC. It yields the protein CASSLRWVSDGYTF.

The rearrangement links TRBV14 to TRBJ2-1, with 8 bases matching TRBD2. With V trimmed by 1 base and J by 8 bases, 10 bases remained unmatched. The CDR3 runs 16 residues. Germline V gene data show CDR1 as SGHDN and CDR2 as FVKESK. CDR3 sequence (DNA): TGTGCCAGCAGCCAAGGGGCCCGCGGGGGGAGTGATGAGCAGTTCTTC. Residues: CASSQGARGGSDEQFF.